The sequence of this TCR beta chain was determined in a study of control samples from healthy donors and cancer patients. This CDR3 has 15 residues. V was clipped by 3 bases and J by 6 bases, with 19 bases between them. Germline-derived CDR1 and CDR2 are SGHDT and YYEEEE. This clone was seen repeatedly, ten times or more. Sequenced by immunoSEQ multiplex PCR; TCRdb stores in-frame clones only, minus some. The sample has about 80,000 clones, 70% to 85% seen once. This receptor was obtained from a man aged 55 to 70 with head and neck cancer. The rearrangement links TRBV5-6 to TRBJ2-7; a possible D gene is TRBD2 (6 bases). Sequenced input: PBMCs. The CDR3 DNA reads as TGTGCCAGCAGCTATTGGGCGGGGTGGGGGTCCGAGCAGTACTTC. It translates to CASSYWAGWGSEQYF.